Listed below are T cell receptor beta chains from one sample, sequenced in a study of regulatory T cells in long-lasting Graves disease. TCRdb reanalysed the multiplex PCR reads using MiXCR and keeps one entry per CDR3 protein. The repertoire holds hundreds of thousands of distinct CDR3 sequences, around 11% seen once, with around 10% in the top ten. These data were likewise used in another study, on T cells in Graves' hyperthyroidism and ophthalmopathy.

The sequenced sample was peripheral blood mononuclear cells (PBMCs), obtained at new diagnosis, from a patient treated with antithyroid drugs. The receptor set was obtained from a woman aged 25 to 39 with Graves disease. CDR3s include the opening cysteine and the closing phenylalanine or tryptophan. The D gene is left open where the match is weak. The size of a clone is reported for some rows only, either as once, few or many, or as a class for expanded clones.

size: many
V: TRBV2
D: -
J: TRBJ2-7
CDR3: CASTPGLASYEQYF
DNA: TGTGCCAGCACCCCGGGGTTAGCATCCTACGAGCAGTACTTC

size: many
V: TRBV6-1
D: -
J: TRBJ2-3
CDR3: CASSNQSPDTQYF
DNA: TGTGCCAGCAGCAATCAAAGTCCAGATACGCAGTATTTT

size: few
V: TRBV6-1
D: -
J: TRBJ1-4
CDR3: CASTRRGLATNEKLFF
DNA: TGTGCCAGCACCCGAAGAGGGCTTGCAACTAATGAAAAACTGTTTTTT

size: -
V: TRBV2
D: TRBD2
J: TRBJ2-7
CDR3: CATQGSSGRGEQYF
DNA: TGTGCCACCCAAGGCAGTAGCGGGAGGGGCGAGCAGTACTTC

size: -
V: TRBV20-1
D: -
J: TRBJ2-1
CDR3: CSASPRSSYNEQFF
DNA: TGCAGTGCTAGTCCCAGGAGCTCCTACAATGAGCAGTTCTTC

size: many
V: TRBV12-3/TRBV12-4
D: TRBD2
J: TRBJ2-1
CDR3: CASRRGTSVDEQFF
DNA: TGTGCCAGCAGACGAGGGACTAGCGTTGATGAGCAGTTCTTC

size: -
V: TRBV19
D: -
J: TRBJ2-2
CDR3: CASSWTATGELFF
DNA: TGTGCCAGTAGTTGGACAGCTACCGGGGAGCTGTTTTTT

size: -
V: TRBV3-1
D: TRBD1
J: TRBJ1-2
CDR3: CASSGTGEYGYTF
DNA: TGTGCCAGCTCCGGGACAGGGGAATATGGCTACACCTTC

size: few
V: TRBV18
D: TRBD1
J: TRBJ1-5
CDR3: CASSTGGGNQPQHF
DNA: TGTGCCAGCTCAACAGGGGGCGGCAATCAGCCCCAGCATTTT

size: many
V: TRBV7-2
D: TRBD2
J: TRBJ2-3
CDR3: CASSPLLAGGPADTQYF
DNA: TGTGCCAGCAGCCCATTACTAGCGGGAGGGCCTGCAGATACGCAGTATTTT

size: few
V: TRBV3-1
D: -
J: TRBJ1-1
CDR3: CASTQRGGGWATGEAFF
DNA: TGTGCCAGCACCCAGAGGGGGGGGGGCTGGGCCACAGGAGAAGCTTTCTTT

size: few
V: TRBV2
D: TRBD1
J: TRBJ1-6
CDR3: CASSEADRVEPLHF
DNA: TGTGCCAGCAGCGAGGCCGACAGGGTGGAACCCCTCCACTTT

size: many
V: TRBV30
D: -
J: TRBJ1-1
CDR3: CAWSVGGNTEAFF
DNA: TGTGCCTGGAGTGTAGGCGGGAACACTGAAGCTTTCTTT

size: -
V: TRBV7-2
D: TRBD2
J: TRBJ2-1
CDR3: CASSWTTSGNLYEQFF
DNA: TGTGCCAGCAGCTGGACAACTAGCGGGAACCTCTATGAGCAGTTCTTC

size: -
V: TRBV6-1
D: -
J: TRBJ1-5
CDR3: CASSENFVGDGEPQHF
DNA: TGTGCCAGCAGTGAGAATTTCGTTGGGGATGGGGAGCCCCAGCATTTT

size: many
V: TRBV19
D: TRBD2
J: TRBJ2-1
CDR3: CASSPGVAGGPYNEQFF
DNA: TGTGCCAGTAGTCCCGGGGTAGCGGGAGGGCCCTACAATGAGCAGTTCTTC

size: -
V: TRBV4-3
D: -
J: TRBJ2-1
CDR3: CASSQDLGGSYNEQFF
DNA: TGCGCCAGCAGCCAAGATCTAGGGGGCTCCTACAATGAGCAGTTCTTC

size: many
V: TRBV28
D: -
J: TRBJ1-2
CDR3: CASTVGTGHRGYTF
DNA: TGTGCCAGCACCGTTGGGACGGGTCACCGTGGCTACACCTTC

size: -
V: TRBV30
D: -
J: TRBJ2-3
CDR3: CAWSLGAGQPQYF
DNA: TGTGCCTGGAGTTTGGGGGCCGGGCAGCCCCAGTATTTT

size: many
V: TRBV4-3
D: -
J: TRBJ2-7
CDR3: CASSQEYVGLDSYEQYF
DNA: TGCGCCAGCAGCCAAGAATACGTGGGTCTAGATTCATACGAGCAGTACTTC

size: few
V: TRBV25-1
D: -
J: TRBJ1-2
CDR3: CASSEWGGAPGGYTF
DNA: TGTGCCAGCAGTGAATGGGGTGGGGCCCCTGGTGGCTACACCTTC

size: -
V: TRBV7-3
D: -
J: TRBJ2-1
CDR3: CASSLTSINEQFF
DNA: TGTGCCAGCAGCTTAACTAGTATAAATGAGCAGTTCTTC

size: many
V: TRBV2
D: -
J: TRBJ2-2
CDR3: CASSGDPTHYRANTGELFF
DNA: TGTGCCAGCAGTGGTGACCCCACTCACTACCGCGCGAACACCGGGGAGCTGTTTTTT

size: -
V: TRBV2
D: -
J: TRBJ2-1
CDR3: CASSEFQSSYNEQFF
DNA: TGTGCCAGCAGTGAATTCCAGAGCTCCTACAATGAGCAGTTCTTC

size: once
V: TRBV30
D: -
J: TRBJ1-5
CDR3: CAWSVGTLNQPQHF
DNA: TGTGCCTGGAGTGTGGGGACCTTAAATCAGCCCCAGCATTTT

size: -
V: TRBV19
D: TRBD1
J: TRBJ2-6
CDR3: CASSPGQGTLLDSSGANVLTF
DNA: TGTGCCAGTAGCCCGGGACAGGGAACTCTCCTTGACAGCTCTGGGGCCAACGTCCTGACTTTC

size: few
V: TRBV18
D: TRBD2
J: TRBJ2-1
CDR3: CASSPPASGASNEQFF
DNA: TGTGCCAGCTCACCACCGGCCAGCGGGGCTTCTAATGAGCAGTTCTTC

size: -
V: TRBV25-1
D: -
J: TRBJ2-6
CDR3: CASRETDPSGANVLTF
DNA: TGTGCCAGCAGAGAGACAGATCCCTCTGGGGCCAACGTCCTGACTTTC

size: many
V: TRBV24-1
D: TRBD1
J: TRBJ2-1
CDR3: CATSAQGSSSYNEQFF
DNA: TGTGCCACCAGTGCACAGGGGTCCAGCTCCTACAATGAGCAGTTCTTC

size: many
V: TRBV3-1
D: TRBD2
J: TRBJ2-1
CDR3: CASSQDLAVSYNEQFF
DNA: TGCGCCAGCAGCCAAGATCTAGCGGTATCCTACAATGAGCAGTTCTTC

size: few
V: TRBV9
D: -
J: TRBJ2-1
CDR3: CASSVEGTKDEQFF
DNA: TGTGCCAGCAGCGTAGAAGGGACCAAGGATGAGCAGTTCTTC

size: few
V: TRBV27
D: -
J: TRBJ2-7
CDR3: CASSSSGLYEQYF
DNA: TGTGCCAGCAGTTCTTCAGGGCTCTACGAGCAGTACTTC

size: few
V: TRBV29-1
D: -
J: TRBJ2-1
CDR3: CSVQNRDHEQFF
DNA: TGCAGCGTGCAAAACAGGGACCATGAGCAGTTCTTC

size: many
V: TRBV30
D: -
J: TRBJ1-3
CDR3: CAWNDPTGDSGNTIYF
DNA: TGTGCCTGGAATGACCCGACAGGAGACTCTGGAAACACCATATATTTT

size: many
V: TRBV6-5
D: -
J: TRBJ1-1
CDR3: CASSYGQLYTEAFF
DNA: TGTGCCAGCAGTTACGGCCAGTTATACACTGAAGCTTTCTTT

size: many
V: TRBV28
D: -
J: TRBJ1-4
CDR3: CASSFRGTNEKLFF
DNA: TGTGCCAGCAGTTTCAGGGGAACTAATGAAAAACTGTTTTTT

size: -
V: TRBV28
D: -
J: TRBJ1-5
CDR3: CASSWVDRNQPQHF
DNA: TGTGCCAGCAGTTGGGTGGATCGCAATCAGCCCCAGCATTTT

size: many
V: TRBV28
D: -
J: TRBJ1-2
CDR3: CASSTTDYGYTF
DNA: TGTGCCAGCAGCACCACAGACTATGGCTACACCTTC

size: -
V: TRBV20-1
D: TRBD2
J: TRBJ2-3
CDR3: CSARDSGRADTQYF
DNA: TGCAGTGCTAGGGATAGCGGGAGAGCCGATACGCAGTATTTT

size: few
V: TRBV7-9
D: TRBD2
J: TRBJ2-1
CDR3: CASSLGAGAYNEQFF
DNA: TGTGCCAGCAGCTTAGGGGCGGGGGCCTACAATGAGCAGTTCTTC

size: many
V: TRBV5-1
D: -
J: TRBJ2-3
CDR3: CASSLGRGTDTQYF
DNA: TGCGCCAGCAGCTTGGGACGAGGCACAGATACGCAGTATTTT

size: many
V: TRBV11-3
D: TRBD2
J: TRBJ2-3
CDR3: CASSLLAGDRGTDTQYF
DNA: TGTGCCAGCAGCTTACTAGCGGGAGATCGGGGCACAGATACGCAGTATTTT

size: many
V: TRBV30
D: TRBD1
J: TRBJ1-1
CDR3: CAWSAGGWTEAFF
DNA: TGTGCCTGGAGCGCAGGGGGATGGACTGAAGCTTTCTTT

size: many
V: TRBV6-1
D: -
J: TRBJ2-1
CDR3: CASSPTGASSYNEQFF
DNA: TGTGCCAGCAGTCCAACGGGGGCGAGCTCCTACAATGAGCAGTTCTTC

size: many
V: TRBV6-2/TRBV6-3
D: -
J: TRBJ2-7
CDR3: CASSSLSRGAANCEQYF
DNA: TGTGCCAGTAGTAGCCTCTCACGAGGAGCCGCTAACTGCGAGCAGTACTTC

size: many
V: TRBV28
D: TRBD1
J: TRBJ2-1
CDR3: CASRTGPLYSEQFF
DNA: TGTGCCAGCCGGACAGGGCCTCTATATTCTGAGCAGTTCTTC

size: many
V: TRBV18
D: TRBD1
J: TRBJ2-7
CDR3: CASSPETGVHEQYF
DNA: TGTGCCAGCTCACCAGAAACAGGGGTTCACGAGCAGTACTTC

size: many
V: TRBV6-5
D: TRBD1
J: TRBJ2-1
CDR3: CATRPTGAEQFF
DNA: TGTGCCACCCGCCCGACAGGGGCTGAGCAGTTCTTC

size: few
V: TRBV6-2/TRBV6-3
D: TRBD2
J: TRBJ2-1
CDR3: CASRTRREVHEQFF
DNA: TGTGCCAGCAGAACGCGGCGGGAGGTTCATGAGCAGTTCTTC

size: many
V: TRBV2
D: -
J: TRBJ2-7
CDR3: CASTSRTGVPLYEQYF
DNA: TGTGCCAGCACTTCGAGGACGGGGGTACCTCTTTACGAGCAGTACTTC

size: few
V: TRBV2
D: -
J: TRBJ2-2
CDR3: CASAKTGLTAGELFF
DNA: TGTGCCAGCGCGAAGACAGGTCTCACGGCCGGGGAGCTGTTTTTT

size: many
V: TRBV6-2/TRBV6-3
D: -
J: TRBJ2-1
CDR3: CASRRGLKTYNEQFF
DNA: TGTGCCAGCAGACGCGGACTCAAAACCTACAATGAGCAGTTCTTC